The 13 T cell receptor beta chains listed next were all sequenced from one sample in a study of CD8+ T cells in alopecia areata. Treatment denoted: oral pan-JAK inhibitor, 5-10 mg twice daily. The sequencing template was cDNA reverse transcribed from extracted RNA. TCRdb keeps only in-frame clones here, not all; method: immunoSEQ multiplex PCR. In the table there are some 210,000 clones, around 66% of which are singletons. The sequenced sample was CD4+ T cells sorted from blood, obtained around week 42, from a patient treated with tofacitinib. These receptors were taken from a human donor with alopecia areata.

This chain joins TRBV29-1 and TRBJ1-1, with D uncertain. Looked up from germline, CDR1 is SQVTM and CDR2 is ANQGSEA. Trimming cost V 6 bases and J 0 bases, with 11 bases left between them. The CDR3 consists of 13 residues. The DNA for the CDR3 is TGCAGCGTCGAGACACTTGTGAACACTGAAGCTTTCTTT. This translates into CSVETLVNTEAFF.

The V and J genes are TRBV29-1 and TRBJ1-5; D is perhaps TRBD1 (6 bases). The CDR3 is made up of 19 amino acids. With 6 bases removed from V and 0 bases from J, the gap between germline ends came to 27 bases. Germline V gene data show CDR1 as SQVTM and CDR2 as ANQGSEA. The CDR3 reads CSVVIPRTKQGYSNQPQHF. The CDR3 DNA reads as TGCAGCGTCGTGATACCCCGAACCAAACAGGGATATAGCAATCAGCCCCAGCATTTT.

The V gene is TRBV6-1, the J gene TRBJ1-2; possible D gene TRBD1, 5 bases. V dropped 5 bases and J dropped 4 bases, with 14 bases sitting between them. Germline CDR1 is MNHNS and CDR2 is SASEGT. The CDR3 is made up of 14 amino acids. In DNA, the CDR3 is TGTGCCAGCAGTAAACGACAGACGACCTATGGCTACACCTTC. Protein product: CASSKRQTTYGYTF.

The chain recombines TRBV6-5 with TRBJ2-2; no definite D call. CDR1 MNHEY and CDR2 SVGAGI come from the germline V gene. Trimming removed 0 bases from V and 6 bases from J, with 8 bases in between. The CDR3 is 14 residues long. The CDR3 sequence is CASSYSIGPGELFF. CDR3 in DNA: TGTGCCAGCAGTTACTCGATCGGGCCCGGGGAGCTGTTTTTT.

The genes are TRBV27 and TRBJ1-1, with D perhaps matching TRBD1 (6 bases). Germline V gene lookup returns CDR1 MNHEY and CDR2 SMNVEV (reference sequence). CDR3 length equals 15 residues. V lost 0 bases, J lost 4 bases, and 12 bases lay in between. The CDR3 protein is CASSLSSGVGTEAFF. Written as DNA, the CDR3 is TGTGCCAGCAGTTTATCCTCAGGGGTGGGCACTGAAGCTTTCTTT.

This clone was counted a single time. CDR3 nucleotide sequence: TGTGCCACCCGCCGGGACGGTACACAAACCGGGGAGCTGTTTTTT. Translated: CATRRDGTQTGELFF. J is TRBJ2-2 and V is TRBV15, with D perhaps being TRBD1 or TRBD2 (5 bases each). The length of the CDR3 is 15 residues. Trimming cost V 8 bases and J 5 bases, with 18 bases left between them. Germline assignment: CDR1 LNHNV and CDR2 YYDKDF (reference sequence).

This clone has just one count. The rearrangement joins TRBV7-2 to TRBJ2-7; TRBD2 matches 9 bases. Germline CDR1 is SGHTA and CDR2 is FQGNSA. This CDR3 spans 16 amino acids. V gave up 3 bases and J gave up 5 bases; unmatched junction bases: 11. CDR3 sequence (DNA): TGTGCCAGCAGCTTGGGCGGGCTAGCGGGGTCGGACGAGCAGTACTTC. This gives the protein CASSLGGLAGSDEQYF.

This chain joins TRBV4-1 and TRBJ1-1; possibly TRBD1 for D (5 bases). The germline gives CDR1 MGHRA, CDR2 YSYEKL. Between the trimmed V and J ends, which lost 0 bases and 0 bases, there was a span of 17 bases. This CDR3 spans 18 amino acids. The CDR3 spells CASSQDRAGNTMNTEAFF. CDR3 coding DNA: TGCGCCAGCAGCCAAGATCGAGCAGGGAACACAATGAACACTGAAGCTTTCTTT.

With respect to this clone: Other DNA sequences within the sample encode an identical CDR3. CDR3 protein: CSVGSSYEQYF. The CDR3 DNA reads TGCAGCGTTGGCAGTAGTTACGAGCAGTACTTC. The chain joins TRBV29-1 to TRBJ2-7; no firm D call. Germline CDR1 is SQVTM and CDR2 is ANQGSEA. The CDR3 runs to 11 residues. V dropped 4 bases and J dropped 4 bases, with 8 bases sitting between them.

This clone appeared once. The chain uses TRBV6-5 and TRBJ1-6, with 7 bases that match TRBD1. This CDR3 is 14 amino acids long. With V trimmed by 6 bases and J by 6 bases, 5 bases remained unmatched. Germline-derived CDR1 and CDR2 are MNHEY and SVGAGI. CDR3 protein: CASRAGQVNSPLHF. In DNA form, the CDR3 reads TGTGCCAGCAGAGCTGGACAGGTTAATTCACCCCTCCACTTT.

This clone was observed a handful of times. The sample holds other DNA sequences that translate to the same CDR3. The chain joins TRBV30 to TRBJ2-1, with 8 bases that match TRBD1. CDR1 and CDR2 from the germline V gene are GTSNPN and SVGIG (reference sequence). Germline trimming cut 1 base from V and 4 bases from J; bases unmatched to any gene: 6. The CDR3 is 15 amino acids. CDR3 DNA sequence: TGTGCCTGGAGTGCCAGGGGGCTCTGGTACAATGAGCAGTTCTTC. Protein product: CAWSARGLWYNEQFF.

In this sample, this clone turned up once. Other DNA variants within this sample encode the same CDR3. The rearrangement links TRBV6-5 to TRBJ1-2; D call uncertain. The CDR3 spans 13 residues. Trimming stripped 2 bases from V and 2 bases from J, with 6 bases between. CDR1 is MNHEY and CDR2 is SVGAGI in the germline V gene. CDR3 residues: CASSYSTNYGYTF. The CDR3 DNA reads TGTGCCAGCAGTTACAGTACAAACTATGGCTACACCTTC.

This clone was found once. Distinct nucleotide sequences in the sample also encode this CDR3. V is TRBV7-9 and J is TRBJ1-2; 8 bases line up with TRBD1. The germline CDR1 and CDR2 sequences are SEHNR and FQNEAQ (reference sequence). There are 13 residues in the CDR3. With 4 bases clipped from V and 4 bases from J, the junction kept 2 bases outside the gene matches. The CDR3 sequence: CASSSTGGYGYTF. In nucleotides, the CDR3 is TGTGCCAGCAGCTCAACAGGGGGCTATGGCTACACCTTC.